The 13 T cell receptor beta chains below were found in one sample sequenced in a study of cytomegalovirus exposure and HLA in healthy donors. Vbeta (60) and Jbeta (13) primers were used in the PCR. Profiling relied on immunoSEQ multiplex PCR, and the TCRdb table lists in-frame clones only, not all of them. The sample yields tens of thousands of clones, of which the top ten take up about 4.5%. The sequenced sample was PBMCs. The receptors shown here come from a woman in her thirties or forties in good health and CMV-seropositive.

The rearrangement joins TRBV10-3 to TRBJ2-2; unclear D gene. Between the trimmed V and J ends, which lost 0 bases and 3 bases, there was a span of 5 bases. The CDR3 has 14 residues. The germline V gene has CDR1 ENHRY and CDR2 SYGVKD. CDR3 coding DNA: TGTGCCATCAGTGAGTCTCGGGACACCGGGGAGCTGTTTTTT. This gives the protein CAISESRDTGELFF.

The rearrangement links TRBV5-4 to TRBJ2-7, with TRBD1 as a possible D gene (5 bases). CDR1 is SGHNT and CDR2 is YYREEE in the germline V gene (reference sequence). V was cut by 0 bases and J by 0 bases, with 13 bases left in between. The CDR3 sequence is 16 residues long. CDR3 loop: CASSLGGRVSSYEQYF. In nucleotides, the CDR3 is TGTGCCAGCAGCTTGGGGGGCAGGGTAAGCTCCTACGAGCAGTACTTC.

V usage is TRBV27 and J usage is TRBJ1-6; no clear D. Per germline, CDR1 MNHEY and CDR2 SMNVEV (reference sequence). V was pared by 7 bases and J by 1 base, with 8 bases between. CDR3 size: 14 residues. The CDR3: CASTRGSYNSPLHF. The DNA of the CDR3 is TGTGCCAGCACCCGGGGATCCTATAATTCACCCCTCCACTTT.

The rearrangement uses TRBV7-2 and TRBJ2-1, with a tentative D call TRBD1 (6 bases). The CDR3 extends over 15 amino acids. Trimming pared 1 base from V and 6 bases from J, leaving 13 bases between. Germline V gene data show CDR1 as SGHTA and CDR2 as FQGNSA. Here the CDR3 DNA reads TGTGCCAGCAGCTTAGGAACAGGGTGGGTCAATGAGCAGTTCTTC. Amino acid sequence: CASSLGTGWVNEQFF.

The gene calls are TRBV5-1 and TRBJ2-5; the D gene is possibly TRBD2 (7 bases). The CDR3 sequence is 17 residues long. Germline V gives CDR1 SGHRS, CDR2 YFSETQ. The V gene lost 0 bases and the J gene lost 2 bases, with 17 bases spanning the gap. CDR3 region: CASSLAGLGGSQETQYF. CDR3 DNA sequence: TGCGCCAGCAGCTTGGCAGGACTAGGGGGGTCGCAAGAGACCCAGTACTTC.

The chain combines TRBV7-9 with TRBJ2-7; D not certain. The CDR3 totals 13 residues. Germline CDR1 is SEHNR and CDR2 is FQNEAQ (reference sequence). The V gene lost 3 bases and the J gene lost 7 bases, with 13 bases spanning the gap. The CDR3 sequence is CASSFTQLGEQYF. The CDR3 DNA is TGTGCCAGCAGCTTTACCCAGCTCGGGGAGCAGTACTTC.

V gene TRBV19 combines with J gene TRBJ1-1; maybe TRBD1 (6 bases). Germline CDR1 LNHDA, CDR2 SQIVND (reference sequence). The CDR3 extends over 13 amino acids. Trimming removed 3 bases from V and 5 bases from J, with 10 bases in between. DNA of the CDR3: TGTGCCAGTAGTATTGAGGGGGTAACTGAAGCTTTCTTT. Translation gives CASSIEGVTEAFF. Based on the CDR3 plus reference TRBV19 and TRBJ1-1, the full variable domain is DGGITQSPKYLFRKEGQNVTLSCEQNLNHDAMYWYRQDPGQGLRLIYYSQIVNDFQKGDIAEGYSVSREKKESFPLTVTSAQKNPTAFYLCASSIEGVTEAFFGQGTRLTVV.

V and J are TRBV5-1 and TRBJ2-7, with D tentatively TRBD1 (6 bases). CDR3 length equals 12 residues. Germline CDR1 reads SGHRS; CDR2 reads YFSETQ. Deletions cut 2 bases from V and 6 bases from J, with 9 bases between. The CDR3 loop is CASSFGQSEQYF. The CDR3 DNA follows: TGCGCCAGCAGCTTCGGACAGAGCGAGCAGTACTTC.

The J gene is TRBJ2-7, the V gene TRBV5-6; D unresolved. Germline CDR1 SGHDT, CDR2 YYEEEE. There are 12 residues in the CDR3. Trimming shortened V by 4 bases and J by 5 bases, and 10 bases separated the two germline ends. The CDR3 protein is CASSLTHDEQYF. The CDR3, as DNA: TGTGCCAGCAGCCTAACTCATGACGAGCAGTACTTC.

The rearrangement joins TRBV6-1 to TRBJ1-5, with 7 bases aligning to TRBD1. This CDR3 has 15 amino acids. The germline V gene encodes CDR1 MNHNS and CDR2 SASEGT. CDR3 sequence: CASGRAGGGNQPQHF. The DNA of the CDR3 is TGTGCTTCGGGCAGGGCAGGGGGTGGCAATCAGCCCCAGCATTTT.

CDR3 nucleotide sequence: TGTGCCAGCAGACAGGCTTACTACGAGCAGTACTTC. Its translation: CASRQAYYEQYF. The V and J genes are TRBV2 and TRBJ2-7; TRBD1 is a possible D gene (5 bases). Germline loops: CDR1 SNHLY, CDR2 FYNNEI. CDR3 length: 12 residues. V was cut by 6 bases and J by 3 bases, with 9 bases left in between.

The chain employs TRBV10-2 and TRBJ1-2; unclear D gene. Trimming stripped 6 bases from V and 6 bases from J, with 14 bases between. This CDR3 is 13 amino acids long. Germline V gene lookup returns CDR1 WSHSY and CDR2 SAAADI. The CDR3 loop reads CASSETAENGYTF. The CDR3 coding sequence is TGCGCCAGCAGCGAAACCGCGGAAAATGGCTACACCTTC.

The rearrangement uses TRBV6-1 and TRBJ1-6, with D uncertain. V lost 4 bases to trimming and J lost 0 bases, with 10 bases between them. The length of the CDR3 is 16 residues. From germline, CDR1 is MNHNS and CDR2 SASEGT. The CDR3 DNA reads as TGTGCCAGCAGTGTCAGGCAAAGCTCCTATAATTCACCCCTCCACTTT. It codes for CASSVRQSSYNSPLHF.